This TCR beta chain was sequenced in a study of T-cell reconstitution after alpha-beta-depleted transplantation in children. TCRbeta library preparation incorporated unique molecular identifiers. TCRdb called the PCR reads again in MiXCR, with one record for every CDR3 protein. The sample lists about 8,400 distinct CDR3 sequences; approximately 15% were seen once. The CDR3 totals 14 residues. Germline loops: CDR1 MNHEY, CDR2 SVGAGI. The J segment lost 9 bases and the V segment lost 8 bases, leaving 11 bases of the junction unmatched. General study results and limits: Certain patients had high TCRbeta diversity at day 60, and it came from recipient T cells and thymic progenitors that survived. After transplant, at about two months, alpha-beta T cells were reportedly derived from several hundred expanded graft clones. After one year, T-cell counts and TCRbeta diversity mostly came from new T cells.

This clonotype was observed at least ten times. Its cognate antigen is unknown. The TCR comes from a girl less than two years old who had a stem cell transplant for combined immunodeficiency, so the T cells may come from the graft donor. The material sequenced was PBMCs, mostly from graft donor cells, taken 60 days after TCRalphabeta/CD19-depleted stem cell transplant. V usage is TRBV6-5 and J usage is TRBJ2-1; 9 bases match TRBD2. DNA of the CDR3: TGTGCCAGCCGGCGTCTAGCGGGAAGGGGTGAGCAGTTCTTC. Its protein is CASRRLAGRGEQFF.